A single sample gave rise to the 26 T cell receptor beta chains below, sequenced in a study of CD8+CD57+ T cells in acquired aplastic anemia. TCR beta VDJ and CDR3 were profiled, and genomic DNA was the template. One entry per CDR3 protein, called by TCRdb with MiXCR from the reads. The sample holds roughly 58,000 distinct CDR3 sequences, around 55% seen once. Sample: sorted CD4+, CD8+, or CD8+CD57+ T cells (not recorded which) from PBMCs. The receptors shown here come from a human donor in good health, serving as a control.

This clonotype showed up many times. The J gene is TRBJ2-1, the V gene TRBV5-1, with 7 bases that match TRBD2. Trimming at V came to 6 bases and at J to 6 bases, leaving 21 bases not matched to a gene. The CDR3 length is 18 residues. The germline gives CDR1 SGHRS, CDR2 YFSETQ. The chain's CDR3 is CASNHLRPGLPDFNEQFF. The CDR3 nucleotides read TGCGCCAGCAACCATCTACGACCGGGACTACCTGACTTCAATGAGCAGTTCTTC.

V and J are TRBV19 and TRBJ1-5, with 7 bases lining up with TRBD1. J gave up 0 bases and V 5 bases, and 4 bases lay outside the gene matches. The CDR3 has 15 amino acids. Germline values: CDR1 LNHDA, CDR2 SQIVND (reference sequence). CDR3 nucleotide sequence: TGTGCCAGTAGTTACGGGACAGTTAGCAATCAGCCCCAGCATTTT. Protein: CASSYGTVSNQPQHF.

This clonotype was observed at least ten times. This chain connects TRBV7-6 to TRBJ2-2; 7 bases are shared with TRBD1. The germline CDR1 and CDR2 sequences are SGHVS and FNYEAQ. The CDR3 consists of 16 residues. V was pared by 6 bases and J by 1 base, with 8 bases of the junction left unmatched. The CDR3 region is CASREGQAGNTGELFF. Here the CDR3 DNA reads TGTGCCAGCAGAGAAGGACAGGCTGGGAACACCGGGGAGCTGTTTTTT.

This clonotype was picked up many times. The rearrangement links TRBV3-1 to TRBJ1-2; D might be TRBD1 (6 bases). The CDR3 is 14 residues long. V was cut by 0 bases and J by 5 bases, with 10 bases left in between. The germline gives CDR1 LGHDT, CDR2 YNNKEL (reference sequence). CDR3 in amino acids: CASSQDIRGYGYTF. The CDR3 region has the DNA TGTGCCAGCAGCCAAGACATTAGGGGGTATGGCTACACCTTC.

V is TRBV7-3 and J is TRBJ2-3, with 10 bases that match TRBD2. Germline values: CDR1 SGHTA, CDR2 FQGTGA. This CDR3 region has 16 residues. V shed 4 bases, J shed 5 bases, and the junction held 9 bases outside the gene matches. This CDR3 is CASSSLSGGAIDTQYF. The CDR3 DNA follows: TGTGCCAGCAGCTCACTCAGCGGGGGGGCAATAGATACGCAGTATTTT. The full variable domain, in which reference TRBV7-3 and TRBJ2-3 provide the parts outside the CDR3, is GAGVSQTPSNKVTEKGKYVELRCDPISGHTALYWYRQSLGQGPEFLIYFQGTGAADDSGLPNDRFFAVRPEGSVSTLKIQRTERGDSAVYLCASSSLSGGAIDTQYFGPGTRLTVL.

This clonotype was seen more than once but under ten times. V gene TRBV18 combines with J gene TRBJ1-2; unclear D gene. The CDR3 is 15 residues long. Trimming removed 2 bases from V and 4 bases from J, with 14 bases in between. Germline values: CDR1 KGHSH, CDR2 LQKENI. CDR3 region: CASSPSGGRTYGYTF. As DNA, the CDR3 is TGTGCCAGCTCACCAAGCGGAGGACGGACCTATGGCTACACCTTC.

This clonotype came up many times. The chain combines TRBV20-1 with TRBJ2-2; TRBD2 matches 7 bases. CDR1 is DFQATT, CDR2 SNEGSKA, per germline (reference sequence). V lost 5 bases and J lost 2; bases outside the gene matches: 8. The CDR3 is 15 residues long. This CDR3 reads CSARAGQTNTGELFF. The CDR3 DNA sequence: TGCAGTGCTCGAGCGGGGCAGACAAACACCGGGGAGCTGTTTTTT.

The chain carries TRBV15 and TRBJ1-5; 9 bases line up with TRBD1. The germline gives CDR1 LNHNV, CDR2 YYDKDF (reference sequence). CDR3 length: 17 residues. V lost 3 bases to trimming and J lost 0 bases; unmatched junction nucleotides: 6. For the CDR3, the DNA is TGTGCCACCAGCAGGAAGGGACAGGGCTATAGCAATCAGCCCCAGCATTTT. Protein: CATSRKGQGYSNQPQHF.

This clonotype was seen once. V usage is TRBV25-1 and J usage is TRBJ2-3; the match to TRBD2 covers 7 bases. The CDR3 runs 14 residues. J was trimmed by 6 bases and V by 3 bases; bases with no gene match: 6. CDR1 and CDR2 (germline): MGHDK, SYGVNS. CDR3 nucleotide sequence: TGTGCCAGCAGTGACCAAATCGGGAGGGATACGCAGTATTTT. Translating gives CASSDQIGRDTQYF.

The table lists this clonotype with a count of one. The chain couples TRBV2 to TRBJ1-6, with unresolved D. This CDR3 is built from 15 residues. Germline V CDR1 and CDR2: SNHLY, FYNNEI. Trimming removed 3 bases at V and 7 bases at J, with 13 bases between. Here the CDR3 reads CASSDIRRENSPLHF. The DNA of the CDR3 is TGTGCCAGCAGTGATATACGTAGGGAAAATTCACCCCTCCACTTT.

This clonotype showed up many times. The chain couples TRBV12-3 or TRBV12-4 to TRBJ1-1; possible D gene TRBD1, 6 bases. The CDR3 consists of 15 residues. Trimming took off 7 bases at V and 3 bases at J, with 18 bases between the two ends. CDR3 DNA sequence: TGTGCCAGCATGTCGGGCGGAAAGGGGGACACTGAAGCTTTCTTT. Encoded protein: CASMSGGKGDTEAFF.

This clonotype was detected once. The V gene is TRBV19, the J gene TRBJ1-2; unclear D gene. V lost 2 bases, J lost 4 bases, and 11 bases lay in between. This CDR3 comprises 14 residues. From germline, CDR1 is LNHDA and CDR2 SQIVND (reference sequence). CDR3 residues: CASSIKGGPYGYTF. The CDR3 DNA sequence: TGTGCCAGTAGTATAAAGGGCGGACCCTATGGCTACACCTTC.

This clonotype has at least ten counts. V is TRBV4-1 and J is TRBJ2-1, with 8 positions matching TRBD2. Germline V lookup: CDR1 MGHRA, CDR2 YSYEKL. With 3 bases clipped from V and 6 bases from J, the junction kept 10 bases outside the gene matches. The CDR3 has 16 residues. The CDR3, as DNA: TGCGCCAGCAGCCAGGGAGCTCTTGCGGGGGGCAATGAGCAGTTCTTC. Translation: CASSQGALAGGNEQFF.

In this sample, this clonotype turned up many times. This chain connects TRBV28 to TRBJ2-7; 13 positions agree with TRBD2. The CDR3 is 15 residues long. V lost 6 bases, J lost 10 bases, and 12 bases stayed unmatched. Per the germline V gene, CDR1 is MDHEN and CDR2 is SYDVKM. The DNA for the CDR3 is TGTGCCAGCAGCCGATCTAGCGGACTAGCGGGAGAACAGTACTTC. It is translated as CASSRSSGLAGEQYF.

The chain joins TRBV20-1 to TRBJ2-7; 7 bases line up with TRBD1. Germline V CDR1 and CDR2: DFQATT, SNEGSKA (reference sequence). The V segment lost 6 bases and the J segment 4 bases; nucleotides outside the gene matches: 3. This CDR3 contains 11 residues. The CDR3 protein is CSARTGYEQYF. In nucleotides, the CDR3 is TGCAGTGCCCGGACAGGTTACGAGCAGTACTTC.

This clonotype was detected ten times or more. The CDR3 region is CASSIVNRGSNQPQHF. CDR3 nucleotide sequence: TGTGCCAGTAGTATAGTAAACAGGGGTAGCAATCAGCCCCAGCATTTT. The chain has TRBV19 and TRBJ1-5; 7 bases fit TRBD1. Trimming took 1 base from V and 0 from J; bases not matched to a gene: 3. The germline gives CDR1 LNHDA, CDR2 SQIVND (reference sequence). CDR3 length equals 16 residues.

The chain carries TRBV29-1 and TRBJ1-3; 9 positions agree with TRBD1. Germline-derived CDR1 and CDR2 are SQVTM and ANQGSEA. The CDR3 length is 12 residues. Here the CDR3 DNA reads TGCGGCGGAGATGACAGGGGGAACACCATATATTTT. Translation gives CGGDDRGNTIYF.

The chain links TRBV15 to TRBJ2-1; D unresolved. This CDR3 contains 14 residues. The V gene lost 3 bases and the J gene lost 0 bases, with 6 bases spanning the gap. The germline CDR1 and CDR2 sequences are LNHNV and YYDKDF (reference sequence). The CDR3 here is CATSSRRSYNEQFF. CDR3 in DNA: TGTGCCACCAGCAGTAGGCGCTCCTACAATGAGCAGTTCTTC.

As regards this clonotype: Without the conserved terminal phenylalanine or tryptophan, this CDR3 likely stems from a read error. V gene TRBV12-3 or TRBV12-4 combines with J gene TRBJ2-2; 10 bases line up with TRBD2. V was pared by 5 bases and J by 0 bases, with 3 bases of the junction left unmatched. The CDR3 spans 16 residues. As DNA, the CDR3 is TGTGCCAGCAGTCTTAGCGGGAGGCCGAACACCGGGGAGCTGTTTCTT. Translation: CASSLSGRPNTGELFL.

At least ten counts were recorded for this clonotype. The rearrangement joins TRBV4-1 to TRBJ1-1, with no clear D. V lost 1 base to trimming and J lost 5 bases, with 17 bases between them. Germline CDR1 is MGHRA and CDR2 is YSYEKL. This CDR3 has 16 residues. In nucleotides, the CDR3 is TGCGCCAGCAGCCAAGTTTCGGCGGCCCTCTCGACTGAAGCTTTCTTT. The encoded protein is CASSQVSAALSTEAFF.

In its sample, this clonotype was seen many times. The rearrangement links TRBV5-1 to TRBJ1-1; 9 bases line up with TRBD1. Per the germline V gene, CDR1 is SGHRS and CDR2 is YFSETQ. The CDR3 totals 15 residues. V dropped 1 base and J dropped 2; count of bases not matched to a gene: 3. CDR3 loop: CASSLTGGSNTEAFF. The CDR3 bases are TGCGCCAGCAGCTTGACAGGGGGCAGTAACACTGAAGCTTTCTTT.

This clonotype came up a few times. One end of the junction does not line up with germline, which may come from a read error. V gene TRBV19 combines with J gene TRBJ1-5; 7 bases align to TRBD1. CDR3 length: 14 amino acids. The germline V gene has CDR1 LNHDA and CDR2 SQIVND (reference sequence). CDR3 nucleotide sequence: TGTGCCAGTAGTATTAGGACAGGCGGGGAGCCCCGGCATTTT. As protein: CASSIRTGGEPRHF.

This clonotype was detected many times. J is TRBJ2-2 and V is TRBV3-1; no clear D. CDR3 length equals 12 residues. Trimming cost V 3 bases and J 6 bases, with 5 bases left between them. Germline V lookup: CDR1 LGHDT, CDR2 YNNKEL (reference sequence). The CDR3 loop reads CASSQWAGELFF. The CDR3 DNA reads TGTGCCAGCAGCCAGTGGGCCGGGGAGCTGTTTTTT.

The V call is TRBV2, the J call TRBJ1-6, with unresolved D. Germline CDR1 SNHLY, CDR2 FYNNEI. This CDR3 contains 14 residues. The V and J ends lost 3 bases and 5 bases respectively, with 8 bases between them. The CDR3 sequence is CASSDSVHNSPLHF. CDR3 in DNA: TGTGCCAGCAGTGACTCAGTCCATAATTCACCCCTCCACTTT.

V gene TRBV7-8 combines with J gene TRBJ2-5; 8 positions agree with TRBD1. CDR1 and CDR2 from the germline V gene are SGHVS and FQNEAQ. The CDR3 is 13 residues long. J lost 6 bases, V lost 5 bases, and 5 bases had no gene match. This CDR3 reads CASSPDRGKTQYF. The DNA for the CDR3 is TGTGCCAGCAGCCCCGACAGGGGTAAGACCCAGTACTTC.

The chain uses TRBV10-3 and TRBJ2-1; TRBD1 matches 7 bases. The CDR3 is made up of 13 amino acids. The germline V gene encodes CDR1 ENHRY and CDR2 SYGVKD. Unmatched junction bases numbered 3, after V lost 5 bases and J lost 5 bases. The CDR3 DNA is TGTGCCATCAGTATCGGGACAGACAATGAGCAGTTCTTC. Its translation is CAISIGTDNEQFF.